This T cell receptor beta chain is drawn from a study of T-cell reconstitution after alpha-beta-depleted transplantation in children (dated by TCRdb to about 2016). With regard to the full study: Using TCR repertoire profiling, the study quantitatively followed how T-cell immune reconstitution unfolded in children after TCRalphabeta/CD19-depleted allogeneic hematopoietic cell transplantation. General findings and caveats noted by the study authors: The frequencies of hyperexpanded clones fell over the following months, and after one year, T-cell counts and TCRbeta diversity were mostly attributed to newly produced T cells. In some patients, high TCRbeta diversity at day 60 was attributed to recipient T cells and intrathymic progenitors that had survived conditioning. About two months after transplant, the apparently early recovery of alphabetaT-cell counts reportedly depended on just several hundred clones that had expanded rapidly and came from non-depleted graft cells.

Including the terminal cysteine and phenylalanine, the CDR3 comprises 15 residues. Only the CDR3 DNA is retained, 45 bases long and in frame from the first base. V is cut by 2 bases and J by 1 base, and the space between the germline ends is 9 bases. The germline V gene specifies SGHRS as CDR1 and YFSETQ as CDR2. Library preparation was by PCR. Sequencing relied on an Illumina HiSeq 2500. TCR libraries were prepared with molecular barcoding, using unique molecular identifiers to normalize TCRbeta repertoire quantification. TCRdb reworked the public reads: Q25 trimming with fastp, MiXCR clone assembly, productive beta chains retained. One record per CDR3 amino acid sequence lists the most common genes and DNA. The sample table records about 640,000 distinct CDR3 sequences; around 13% of these occur just once. The biggest ten clones account for 2% to 2.5% of the sample. The treatment or condition tag for this specimen amounts to: allogeneic hematopoietic cell transplantation with graft depleted of TCRalphabeta T cells and CD19 B cells. The children who served as transplant recipients had been given grafts of TCRalphabeta/CD19-depleted allogeneic hematopoietic cells.

This clonotype was found many times. Its antigen is currently not known. Nothing much larger sits one base from this clone, and base qualities are not available. Sample: PBMCs, mostly from graft donor cells, taken 360 days after TCRalphabeta/CD19-depleted stem cell transplant. The chain uses TRBV5-1 and TRBJ2-2, with a weak D call of TRBD2 (6 bases match). The TCR sequence derives from a male patient aged 10-17 years who had a stem cell transplant for acute myeloid leukemia, so the T cells may come from the graft donor. The CDR3 has the sequence CASSLAGGNTGELFF. The DNA sequence is given as TGCGCCAGCAGCTTAGCCGGGGGGAACACCGGGGAGCTGTTTTTT.